Following are 27 T cell receptor beta chains from one sample sequenced in a study of neurological immune-mediated disorders. A single record per CDR3 protein comes from TCRdb applying MiXCR to the 5' RACE reads. This sample yields tens of thousands of distinct CDR3 sequences, of which around 3% are seen a single time; over 3.5% belongs to the top ten. Material: PBMCs. The receptors here all came from a man aged 35 to 55 with multiple sclerosis.

This clonotype was counted at least ten times. The V and J genes are TRBV6-5 and TRBJ1-2, with D possibly matching TRBD1 (5 bases). Trimming took 2 bases from V and 2 from J, leaving 12 bases between them. In germline, CDR1 is MNHEY, CDR2 SVGAGI. This CDR3 spans 15 amino acids. The CDR3 bases are TGTGCCAGCAGTTACGGGTTGACAGAGAACTATGGCTACACCTTC. Translated: CASSYGLTENYGYTF.

This clonotype has a count of ten or more. V gene TRBV18 combines with J gene TRBJ1-5; D ambiguous. The V and J ends lost 2 bases and 1 base respectively, with 6 bases between them. CDR1 KGHSH and CDR2 LQKENI come from the germline V gene. The CDR3 consists of 14 residues. The CDR3 loop is CASSPGGSNQPQHF. The CDR3 DNA is TGTGCCAGCTCACCAGGAGGAAGCAATCAGCCCCAGCATTTT. Combining the CDR3 with reference TRBV18 and TRBJ1-5 gives the whole variable domain NAGVMQNPRHLVRRRGQEARLRCSPMKGHSHVYWYRQLPEEGLKFMVYLQKENIIDESGMPKERFSAEFPKEGPSILRIQQVVRGDSAAYFCASSPGGSNQPQHFGDGTRLSIL.

This clonotype occurred many times. The J gene is TRBJ2-2, the V gene TRBV29-1, with D possibly being TRBD2 (6 bases). V dropped 6 bases and J dropped 3 bases, with 14 bases sitting between them. Germline CDR1 SQVTM, CDR2 ANQGSEA. CDR3 length equals 14 residues. CDR3 bases: TGCAGCGTCCCCTCCGGGGGATACACCGGGGAGCTGTTTTTT. Translated, it gives CSVPSGGYTGELFF.

The sample holds many counts of this clonotype. The V gene is TRBV20-1, the J gene TRBJ1-5; possible D gene TRBD1, 6 bases. The CDR3 extends over 16 amino acids. CDR1 DFQATT and CDR2 SNEGSKA come from the germline V gene (reference sequence). Trimming cost V 6 bases and J 0 bases, with 18 bases left between them. The CDR3 nucleotides read TGCAGTGCGTCAAGAATAGGACAGATTAGCAATCAGCCCCAGCATTTT. Translated: CSASRIGQISNQPQHF.

This clonotype was counted ten times or more. The chain carries TRBV28 and TRBJ1-1; tentatively, D is TRBD1 (6 bases). The CDR3 runs 14 residues. The V gene's germline CDR1 is MDHEN and CDR2 SYDVKM. V was pared by 5 bases and J by 7 bases, with 17 bases between. The CDR3 DNA reads TGTGCCAGCAGTCAATACAGGGTTTGGGGTGAAGCTTTCTTT. Encoded protein: CASSQYRVWGEAFF.

This clonotype was picked up many times. This chain joins TRBV15 and TRBJ2-3; D gene uncertain. Trimming removed 0 bases from V and 9 bases from J, with 10 bases in between. There are 13 residues in the CDR3. Germline V CDR1 and CDR2: LNHNV, YYDKDF (reference sequence). CDR3 protein: CATSRELSETQYF. The CDR3 DNA reads TGTGCCACCAGCAGAGAACTGAGTGAAACGCAGTATTTT.

The chain recombines TRBV20-1 with TRBJ2-3, with 12 bases fitting TRBD2. The CDR3 length is 15 residues. Germline CDR1 and CDR2: DFQATT and SNEGSKA (reference sequence). V shed 3 bases, J shed 6 bases, and the junction held 7 bases outside the gene matches. CDR3 amino acids: CSASLLAGGGDTQYF. Here the CDR3 DNA reads TGCAGTGCTAGCCTACTAGCGGGGGGAGGGGATACGCAGTATTTT.

In this sample, this clonotype turned up many times. The chain is built from TRBV7-3 and TRBJ2-1, with TRBD2 matching 10 bases. Germline values: CDR1 SGHTA, CDR2 FQGTGA. V was clipped by 4 bases and J by 1 base; unmatched bases: 4. The CDR3 length is 16 residues. The CDR3 nucleotides read TGTGCCAGCAGCTCTACGACTAGCGGGTCCTACAATGAGCAGTTCTTC. Amino acids: CASSSTTSGSYNEQFF.

This clonotype was observed many times. The chain uses TRBV7-2 and TRBJ2-1; TRBD2 matches 14 bases. The CDR3 has 16 residues. Per germline, CDR1 SGHTA and CDR2 FQGNSA. V dropped 6 bases and J dropped 7; count of bases not matched to a gene: 8. The CDR3 here is CASRAGTSGSWNEQFF. The CDR3 DNA reads as TGTGCCAGCAGGGCCGGGACTAGCGGGAGTTGGAATGAGCAGTTCTTC.

This clonotype was counted many times. The gene calls are TRBV5-1 and TRBJ2-3, with D perhaps matching TRBD2 (6 bases). Germline V gene sequence: CDR1 SGHRS, CDR2 YFSETQ. The CDR3 has 17 amino acids. V dropped 2 bases and J dropped 4 bases, with 20 bases sitting between them. CDR3 bases: TGCGCCAGCAGCTTAAGATGGACGGGAGTTCATCCAGATACGCAGTATTTT. Translating it yields CASSLRWTGVHPDTQYF.

The chain has TRBV5-1 and TRBJ2-1, with D possibly being TRBD2 (6 bases). CDR3 length equals 15 residues. CDR1 SGHRS and CDR2 YFSETQ come from the germline V gene. The germline V and J ends were trimmed by 4 bases and 3 bases, with 14 bases remaining between them. The DNA of the CDR3 is TGCGCCAGCAGCCACCGGGACTCGAGCTACAATGAGCAGTTCTTC. Translation gives CASSHRDSSYNEQFF.

There are many counts of this clonotype. V is TRBV12-3 or TRBV12-4 and J is TRBJ1-2; 7 positions agree with TRBD1. The CDR3 has 15 amino acids. Trimming removed 5 bases from V and 7 bases from J; junction bases left unmatched: 13. In DNA form, the CDR3 reads TGTGCCAGCAGTGGTCCCGGGACAGTGACTGTTGGCTACACCTTC. This translates into CASSGPGTVTVGYTF.

This clonotype was seen ten or more times. The V call is TRBV12-3 or TRBV12-4, the J call TRBJ2-1; 8 positions agree with TRBD2. The CDR3 runs to 14 residues. The V gene end was trimmed by 3 bases and the J gene end by 9 bases; junction bases not matched to a gene: 7. The chain's CDR3 is CASSFSGGGIEQFF. CDR3 coding DNA: TGTGCCAGCAGTTTTTCGGGGGGGGGTATTGAGCAGTTCTTC.

This clonotype turned up a few times. This chain joins TRBV19 and TRBJ2-3, with 8 bases fitting TRBD1. The CDR3 is 15 residues long. The germline V gene has CDR1 LNHDA and CDR2 SQIVND (reference sequence). Trimming removed 5 bases from V and 4 bases from J; junction bases left unmatched: 8. For the CDR3, the DNA is TGTGCCAGTAGTCCTCGGACAGGGTCAGCAGATACGCAGTATTTT. Amino acid sequence: CASSPRTGSADTQYF.

This clonotype was counted ten times or more. The rearrangement links TRBV14 to TRBJ1-2; D is possibly TRBD1 (6 bases). With 2 bases removed from V and 6 bases from J, the gap between germline ends came to 13 bases. CDR1 is SGHDN, CDR2 FVKESK, per germline. CDR3 size: 14 residues. As DNA, the CDR3 is TGTGCCAGCAGCCAATACCGGGGGGCCCATGGCTACACCTTC. Amino acid sequence: CASSQYRGAHGYTF.

This clonotype was seen at least ten times. The chain joins TRBV15 to TRBJ1-2, with 7 bases matching TRBD1. Germline V gene sequence: CDR1 LNHNV, CDR2 YYDKDF (reference sequence). The J segment lost 4 bases and the V segment lost 0 bases, leaving 8 bases of the junction unmatched. CDR3 length: 16 amino acids. In DNA form, the CDR3 reads TGTGCCACCAGCAGAGATGGAGGGGGCGCCGGCTATGGCTACACCTTC. Translated: CATSRDGGGAGYGYTF.

The table lists this clonotype with many counts. The genes are TRBV20-1 and TRBJ1-1, with D possibly TRBD1 on 5 matching bases. V was cut by 6 bases and J by 2 bases, with 13 bases left in between. The CDR3 is made up of 13 amino acids. The V gene's germline CDR1 is DFQATT and CDR2 SNEGSKA (reference sequence). The CDR3 DNA follows: TGCAGTGCGGGGCGACAGCCTAACACTGAAGCTTTCTTT. Amino acid sequence: CSAGRQPNTEAFF.

In its sample, this clonotype was seen many times. CDR3 bases: TGCGCCAGCAGCTTAAACAGGGATCAGCCCCAGCATTTT. As protein: CASSLNRDQPQHF. V and J are TRBV5-1 and TRBJ1-5, with a possible D match to TRBD1 (6 bases). V lost 2 bases and J 5 bases, leaving 8 bases between the germline ends. Germline-derived CDR1 and CDR2 are SGHRS and YFSETQ. There are 13 residues in the CDR3.

Ten or more counts support this clonotype. V and J are TRBV6-1 and TRBJ2-3; D remains ambiguous. CDR3 size: 14 residues. Trimming removed 2 bases from V and 4 bases from J, with 10 bases in between. The germline gives CDR1 MNHNS, CDR2 SASEGT. The DNA for the CDR3 is TGTGCCAGCAGTGAAATGGGTTATGCAGATACGCAGTATTTT. Residues: CASSEMGYADTQYF.

Comment on this clonotype: A read error may explain this, as a much larger clone is one base away. The conserved phenylalanine or tryptophan is not found at the CDR3 terminus, so this likely reflects a read error. J is TRBJ2-4 and V is TRBV9; D possibly uses TRBD1 or TRBD2 (5 bases each). The length of the CDR3 is 14 residues. The germline gives CDR1 SGDLS, CDR2 YYNGEE. CDR3 coding DNA: TGTGCCAGCAGCGTGAGGGGTGAGGAAAAAATTCAGTACATC. Translating gives CASSVRGEEKIQYI.

Many counts were recorded for this clonotype. The chain carries TRBV5-1 and TRBJ1-2; 9 nucleotides line up with TRBD1. The CDR3 is 14 residues long. After removal of 1 base from V and 8 bases from J, the junction contained 6 bases not matched to a gene. The germline V gene encodes CDR1 SGHRS and CDR2 YFSETQ. CDR3: CASSLNRGQGGYTF. CDR3 bases: TGCGCCAGCAGCTTGAACAGGGGGCAGGGCGGCTACACCTTC.

There are many counts of this clonotype. The chain combines TRBV10-3 with TRBJ2-7, with 8 bases fitting TRBD1. The trim removed 11 bases at V and 2 bases at J, leaving 11 bases unmatched. This CDR3 has 14 amino acids. Germline V lookup: CDR1 ENHRY, CDR2 SYGVKD. The CDR3 sequence: CASSGQVATYEQYF. The CDR3 nucleotides are TGTGCCTCCTCGGGACAGGTCGCAACCTACGAGCAGTACTTC.

There are many counts of this clonotype. The chain links TRBV12-3 or TRBV12-4 to TRBJ1-4; D unresolved. The V and J ends lost 0 bases and 8 bases respectively, with 7 bases between them. The CDR3 has 13 residues. The chain's CDR3 is CASSLASPEKLFF. The CDR3, as DNA: TGTGCCAGCAGTTTAGCGAGCCCCGAAAAACTGTTTTTT.

This clonotype has a count of ten or more. The chain uses TRBV20-1 and TRBJ2-1, with D perhaps matching TRBD2 (5 bases). Germline V gene sequence: CDR1 DFQATT, CDR2 SNEGSKA (reference sequence). The CDR3 extends over 16 amino acids. V was pared by 3 bases and J by 5 bases, with 20 bases between. The CDR3 sequence: CSASRARGPTHNEQFF. The CDR3 DNA reads as TGCAGTGCTAGTAGGGCAAGAGGGCCCACCCACAATGAGCAGTTCTTC.

The sample holds many counts of this clonotype. V gene TRBV12-3 or TRBV12-4 combines with J gene TRBJ1-5; D is unclear. V gave up 1 base and J gave up 0 bases, with 10 bases separating them. This CDR3 has 16 amino acids. The DNA for the CDR3 is TGTGCCAGCAGTTTAGGACGGCTCTATAGCAATCAGCCCCAGCATTTT. Translating gives CASSLGRLYSNQPQHF.

This clonotype was found many times. The chain combines TRBV5-1 with TRBJ2-7, with 11 bases lining up with TRBD2. CDR3 length equals 15 residues. Germline V gene sequence: CDR1 SGHRS, CDR2 YFSETQ. The V gene end was trimmed by 4 bases and the J gene end by 7 bases; junction bases not matched to a gene: 10. Here the CDR3 reads CASSDLAGGMSEQYF. In DNA, the CDR3 is TGCGCCAGCAGCGATCTAGCGGGAGGAATGAGTGAGCAGTACTTC.

This clonotype was seen ten or more times. The chain combines TRBV6-6 with TRBJ1-4; no clear D gene. CDR3 length: 15 residues. CDR1 and CDR2 from the germline V gene are MNHNY and SVGAGI (reference sequence). V was shortened by 6 bases and J by 4 bases, with 15 bases between the two germline ends. CDR3 amino acids: CASSLRTDHNEKLFF. CDR3 in DNA: TGTGCCAGCAGCCTACGGACGGATCATAATGAAAAACTGTTTTTT.